The 21 T cell receptor beta chains presented below share a single source sample, sequenced in a study of blood T cells in healthy people across ages. PCR was performed a second time for about 6 to 12 cycles using a sample-barcoded 5' primer and a J-beta primer mix. A single record per CDR3 protein comes from TCRdb applying MiXCR to the 5' RACE reads. The table records 900,000 to 950,000 distinct CDR3 sequences, 29% of them present only once. This same sample was also part of a study on T cells of mothers and their children.

The sample consisted of blood. All receptors derive from a woman aged 40 to 50 in good health.

This clonotype was observed a few times. V and J are TRBV20-1 and TRBJ1-2; 7 nucleotides agree with TRBD1. CDR3 length: 13 amino acids. The junction had 8 bases not matched to a gene; V was cut back by 6 bases and J by 4 bases. Germline V gene data show CDR1 as DFQATT and CDR2 as SNEGSKA (reference sequence). The CDR3 here is CSARTGRVYGYTF. The CDR3 DNA reads as TGCAGTGCCCGGACAGGCCGGGTCTATGGCTACACCTTC.

This clonotype appeared a single time. One end of the junction is discordant with germline, which a read error may explain. The chain combines TRBV10-3 with TRBJ1-3; D unresolved. Germline loops: CDR1 ENHRY, CDR2 SYGVKD. This CDR3 region has 15 residues. The CDR3 is CTISTGVRLENTIYF. For the CDR3, the DNA is TGTACCATCAGTACCGGCGTTAGGCTAGAAAACACCATATATTTT.

This chain joins TRBV25-1 and TRBJ2-5, with D hard to call. The DNA end lines up better with TRBJ2-7; the J call may be wrong. CDR1 and CDR2 (germline): MGHDK, SYGVNS. This CDR3 region has 13 residues. In nucleotides, the CDR3 is TGTGCCAGCAGTGAGCGGTCCGCCGCCGAGCAGTACTTC. This encodes CASSERSAAEQYF.

Regarding this clonotype: The junction departs from the called germline gene at one end, perhaps through a read error. This rearrangement joins TRBV4-1 to TRBJ2-2; no clear D gene. Per the germline V gene, CDR1 is MGHRA and CDR2 is YSYEKL. This CDR3 has 15 residues. The CDR3 region has the DNA TGCGCCAACAGCCAAGGCTTTGCCAACACCGGGGAGCTGTTTTTT. This codes for CANSQGFANTGELFF.

Only a few counts were recorded for this clonotype. The chain employs TRBV29-1 and TRBJ2-3, with 7 bases lining up with TRBD1. V trimming: 0 bases; J trimming: 3 bases; junction bases outside the gene matches: 6. The CDR3 covers 15 residues. The germline gives CDR1 SQVTM, CDR2 ANQGSEA. The CDR3 loop reads CSVEDNRGLTDTQYF. The CDR3 nucleotides are TGCAGCGTTGAAGATAACAGGGGTTTAACAGATACGCAGTATTTT.

The J gene is TRBJ2-5, the V gene TRBV4-1; D might be TRBD2 (5 bases). The ends were cut back, 3 bases at V and 4 bases at J, with 21 bases in the middle. The CDR3 has 17 residues. The V gene's germline CDR1 is MGHRA and CDR2 YSYEKL. The CDR3 DNA reads as TGCGCCAGCAGCCACCAGACCGGGTCCTTAGGAGGAGAGACCCAGTACTTC. Translating gives CASSHQTGSLGGETQYF.

This clonotype was found a few times. The chain combines TRBV7-9 with TRBJ2-7; TRBD1 might be the D (5 bases). V gave up 1 base and J gave up 5 bases, with 9 bases separating them. The CDR3 is made up of 13 amino acids. In germline, CDR1 is SEHNR, CDR2 FQNEAQ (reference sequence). The CDR3 bases are TGTGCCAGCAGCTTAGGTTACAGGAACGAGCAGTACTTC. Translated, it gives CASSLGYRNEQYF.

This clonotype was seen only once. An end of the junction differs from the germline gene, which may be a read error. The chain employs TRBV28 and TRBJ1-4; no definite D call. Looked up from germline, CDR1 is MDHEN and CDR2 is SYDVKM. CDR3 length equals 15 residues. The CDR3 nucleotides are TGTGCCAGCAGTTTAAGGATGGGGAGTAATGAAAAACGGTTTTTT. This gives the protein CASSLRMGSNEKRFF.

This chain uses TRBV4-2 with TRBJ2-2; 11 bases fit TRBD2. Trimming at V came to 0 bases and at J to 4 bases, leaving 10 bases not matched to a gene. Per germline, CDR1 LGHNA and CDR2 YNFKEQ. The length of the CDR3 is 19 residues. The CDR3 DNA sequence: TGTGCCAGCAGCCAAGATAAGGTAGCGGGGGGGCGTGGCACCGGGGAGCTGTTTTTT. It specifies CASSQDKVAGGRGTGELFF.

This clonotype was seen only a few times. The chain carries TRBV20-1 and TRBJ1-1; D unresolved. V was shortened by 6 bases and J by 1 base, with 12 bases between the two germline ends. This CDR3 has 13 residues. CDR1 and CDR2 from the germline V gene are DFQATT and SNEGSKA (reference sequence). The CDR3 DNA is TGCAGTGCCGTTCCGGACGGGAACACTGAAGCTTTCTTT. It encodes CSAVPDGNTEAFF.

In this sample, this clonotype turned up many times. This chain links TRBV29-1 with TRBJ1-2; D remains unclear. CDR3 size: 15 residues. V lost 4 bases, J lost 0 bases, and 15 bases lay in between. In germline, CDR1 is SQVTM, CDR2 ANQGSEA. The CDR3 DNA reads TGCAGCGTTGCCTTAGGGTCTGGTGCTAACTATGGCTACACCTTC. It specifies CSVALGSGANYGYTF.

The J gene is TRBJ2-2, the V gene TRBV2; 8 bases are a match to TRBD1. V lost 6 bases, J lost 6 bases, and 15 bases stayed unmatched. The CDR3 extends over 17 amino acids. Germline V gene data show CDR1 as SNHLY and CDR2 as FYNNEI. The DNA of the CDR3 is TGTGCCAGCAGACCAACTACGGGGGACAGGTCATCCGGGGAGCTGTTTTTT. Its translation: CASRPTTGDRSSGELFF.

The J gene is TRBJ1-1, the V gene TRBV7-9, with D possibly matching TRBD1 (6 bases). CDR1 and CDR2 (germline): SEHNR, FQNEAQ (reference sequence). Between the trimmed V and J ends, which lost 7 bases and 3 bases, there was a span of 12 bases. There are 13 residues in the CDR3. The CDR3 protein is CASIQGRDTEAFF. CDR3 DNA: TGTGCCAGCATCCAGGGGAGGGACACTGAAGCTTTCTTT.

Ten or more counts support this clonotype. V usage is TRBV9 and J usage is TRBJ2-7; D is possibly TRBD2 (7 bases). Germline V gives CDR1 SGDLS, CDR2 YYNGEE. This CDR3 spans 15 amino acids. V dropped 2 bases and J dropped 4 bases, with 16 bases sitting between them. This CDR3 is CASSVGGLGMYEQYF. The CDR3 DNA reads TGTGCCAGCAGCGTCGGGGGGCTGGGTATGTACGAGCAGTACTTC.

This clonotype appeared a few times. A much larger clone lies one base from this, so it may be a read error. The rearrangement joins TRBV13 to TRBJ1-2; D is unclear. Germline CDR1 is PRHDT and CDR2 is FYEKMQ (reference sequence). The CDR3 sequence is 14 residues long. This chain's CDR3 is CAGSPPGEVYGYTF. CDR3 nucleotide sequence: TGTGCCGGCAGCCCGCCTGGGGAGGTCTATGGCTACACCTTC.

CDR3 sequence reads: CASGRGGGGEQFF. Written as DNA, the CDR3 is TGTGCCAGCGGGCGAGGGGGCGGAGGTGAGCAGTTCTTC. The chain joins TRBV27 to TRBJ2-1; 7 bases fit TRBD1. In germline, CDR1 is MNHEY, CDR2 SMNVEV (reference sequence). This CDR3 contains 13 residues. V dropped 8 bases and J dropped 9; count of bases not matched to a gene: 10.

Ten or more counts support this clonotype. The chain employs TRBV12-3 or TRBV12-4 and TRBJ2-7; 7 nucleotides agree with TRBD1. The CDR3 loop spans 14 amino acids. The J segment lost 2 bases and the V segment lost 1 base, leaving 2 bases of the junction unmatched. The DNA for the CDR3 is TGTGCCAGCAGTTTAGGTGGGACAGCCTACGAGCAGTACTTC. This sequence encodes CASSLGGTAYEQYF.

V gene TRBV6-1 combines with J gene TRBJ2-2; D unresolved. The V end was cut by 4 bases, the J end by 4 bases, with 10 bases between. Germline V lookup: CDR1 MNHNS, CDR2 SASEGT. The CDR3 is made up of 14 amino acids. This chain's CDR3 is CASSGVLRTGELFF. The CDR3 coding sequence is TGTGCCAGCAGTGGGGTTTTGCGCACCGGGGAGCTGTTTTTT.

This clonotype was observed a few times. The chain combines TRBV24-1 with TRBJ1-2; TRBD1 agrees at 7 bases. CDR3 length: 16 amino acids. With V trimmed by 2 bases and J by 7 bases, 12 bases remained unmatched. CDR1 and CDR2 from the germline V gene are KGHDR and SFDVKD. The CDR3 loop is CATSDSRQGLFGGYTF. The DNA for the CDR3 is TGTGCCACCAGTGATTCCCGACAGGGCCTCTTCGGTGGCTACACCTTC.

The J gene is TRBJ2-5, the V gene TRBV29-1; D unclear. The CDR3 runs 10 residues. The germline V gene has CDR1 SQVTM and CDR2 ANQGSEA. V gave up 5 bases and J gave up 7 bases, with 8 bases separating them. The CDR3 sequence: CSVYRLTQYF. The CDR3 nucleotides read TGCAGCGTTTATCGTTTGACCCAGTACTTC.

This clonotype was seen a handful of times. The rearrangement links TRBV21-1 to TRBJ2-5; TRBD1 reflects the table's D call only, with no check against the DNA. TRBV21-1 is a known pseudogene. CDR3 length: 13 residues. The chain's CDR3 is CASSSNRGQTQYF. CDR3 DNA sequence: TGTGCCAGCAGCAGTAACAGGGGACAGACCCAGTACTTC.